This T cell receptor beta chain was observed in a study of blood T cell repertoires in COVID-19 (TCRdb year 2020). Regarding the study in general: Samples covering the acute and convalescent phases of COVID-19 were provided by collaborators in the United States, Italy and Spain. The material from the prospective study consisted of cDNA or gDNA derived from T cells, B-cell-depleted T cells, or PBMCs. The dataset comprised deeply sampled blood TCRbeta repertoires from subjects exposed to, actively infected with, or recovered from COVID-19. The repertoires were released in a freely available public database intended as a resource for research on the immune response to SARS-CoV-2. The samples were drawn from the first 160 participants of the ongoing ImmuneRACE study and from some 1,300 subjects provided by 6 global collaborators. Sample metadata almost always included a de-identified subject ID, COVID-19 status, age in years and sex. Where HLA class I and class II types were available, the types were taken from metadata supplied by the sample provider, not from assay-based typing. Study-level results and caveats: Clinical and demographic metadata were provided uncurated, with the amount varying by source and participant.

About this clone itself: Which antigen it targets is not known. No much larger clonotype is one base removed from it; base qualities were not supplied.

The CDR3 runs 15 residues from the cysteine to the phenylalanine. The retained sequence is limited to the CDR3, 45 bases, with the frame set at the first base. The germline V gene provides CDR1 KGHSH and CDR2 LQKENI. For this chain, trimming is 6 bases at the V end and 2 bases at the J end, and the number of junction bases without a gene match is 9. TCRbeta CDR3 regions were amplified from genomic DNA by means of the immunoSEQ Assay, a bias-controlled multiplex PCR. The authors' analysis ran thus. The number of nucleated cells in each sample was estimated by amplification of reference gene primers within the assay. Sequence reads were collapsed and filtered to measure the absolute abundance of every unique TCRbeta CDR3 rearrangement. For each sample, productive Simpson clonality was calculated by taking the square root of Simpson's diversity index across productive rearrangements. This immuneACCESS table, as held by TCRdb, lists in-frame sequences with V and J called but not all clones. Of the missing ones, under half trace to an unresolved V gene in checked studies; the others have no known cause. That table is the source of V, J and clone size, and D and trimming were worked out from the DNA. This sample lists 200,000 to 250,000 clones; about 80% were detected once. 1.5% to 2% of the sample is held by the ten biggest clonotypes.

Whole blood was collected in K2EDTA tubes by collaborating institutions according to the institutions' own protocols. For TCRbeta analysis, collaborators shipped samples as frozen whole blood, isolated PBMCs, or DNA extracted from either of those sample types. Material for sequencing was peripheral blood. The sequence derives from a woman aged 80 or over with acute or convalescent COVID-19. The sequence links TRBV18 to TRBJ2-5; 7 junctional bases match TRBD1. The CDR3 reads CASSPPGRGQETQYF. The sequenced DNA is TGTGCCAGCTCGCCCCCAGGCAGGGGGCAAGAGACCCAGTACTTC.